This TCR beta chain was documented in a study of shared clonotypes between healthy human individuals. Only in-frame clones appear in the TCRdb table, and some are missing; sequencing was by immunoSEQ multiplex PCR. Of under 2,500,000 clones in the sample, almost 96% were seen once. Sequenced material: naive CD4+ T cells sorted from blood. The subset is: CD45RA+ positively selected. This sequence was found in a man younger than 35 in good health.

The CDR3 region has the DNA TGTGCCAGCAGCGTAAAGAGCGGGGGCCTCCAAGAGACCCAGTACTTC. Translation: CASSVKSGGLQETQYF. The chain recombines TRBV9 with TRBJ2-5; TRBD2 matches at 8 bases. The CDR3 runs 16 residues. V shed 1 base and J 1 base; nucleotides not matched to a gene: 6. Germline V gives CDR1 SGDLS, CDR2 YYNGEE.